Below, 14 T cell receptor delta chains from the same sample are listed, as sequenced in a study of human gamma delta and Vdelta1 T cells. For these TCRs, the target antigens are not known. TCRdb reanalysed the PCR reads with CATT. The sample has about 6,400 delta-chain clones, around two fifths seen once; the top ten hold around 9.5%. The specimen was Vdelta1 gamma-delta T cells from blood grown in culture (DOT cells). The receptor source for this set is a human donor in good health.

The gene calls are TRDV1 and TRDJ1, with 10 bases that match TRDD3. This CDR3 contains 20 residues. With V trimmed by 4 bases and J by 11 bases, 28 bases remained unmatched. Germline-derived CDR1 and CDR2 are TSWWSYY and QGS. Written as DNA, the CDR3 is TGTGCTCTTGGGGGAAGAAACTTACTACGCTATTTTGTGGGGGATACTCGGCTCATCTTT. Amino acids: CALGGRNLLRYFVGDTRLIF.

This clone was seen more than once but under ten times. The chain is built from TRDV1 and TRDJ1; D may be TRDD3 (5 bases). The ends were cut back, 8 bases at V and 0 bases at J, with 19 bases in the middle. This CDR3 is 16 amino acids long. Germline V gene sequence: CDR1 TSWWSYY, CDR2 QGS. As DNA, the CDR3 is TGTGCTCTTAAGGGTGGGTGGGGACCGTACACCGATAAACTCATCTTT. Translation: CALKGGWGPYTDKLIF.

The rearrangement uses TRDV1 and TRDJ1, with TRDD3 identical over 11 bases. The CDR3 contains 22 residues. The germline gives CDR1 TSWWSYY, CDR2 QGS. V was pared by 1 base and J by 5 bases, with 24 bases of the junction left unmatched. The CDR3 region is CALGERSYVPLGDTDRVDKLIF. CDR3 sequence (DNA): TGTGCTCTTGGGGAACGCTCCTACGTCCCCCTGGGGGATACTGATCGGGTAGATAAACTCATCTTT.

This clone occurred a few times. The V and J genes are TRDV1 and TRDJ1; 9 nucleotides align to TRDD3. The J segment lost 2 bases and the V segment lost 0 bases, leaving 37 bases of the junction unmatched. Germline V CDR1 and CDR2: TSWWSYY, QGS. The CDR3 is 27 amino acids. CDR3 amino acids: CALGELEPGPRDLELYWGKRRTDKLIF. CDR3 DNA: TGTGCTCTTGGGGAACTCGAGCCGGGGCCCCGAGACCTAGAGCTATACTGGGGGAAGAGGAGGACCGATAAACTCATCTTT.

In its sample, this clone was seen a few times. This sequence joins TRDV1 and TRDJ1, with 12 bases lining up with TRDD3. This CDR3 is 21 amino acids long. J gave up 0 bases and V 3 bases, and 17 bases lay outside the gene matches. The germline gives CDR1 TSWWSYY, CDR2 QGS. CDR3 sequence: CALGDFPSWGIRRAYTDKLIF. The CDR3 nucleotides read TGTGCTCTTGGGGACTTTCCTTCCTGGGGGATACGCCGGGCGTACACCGATAAACTCATCTTT.

V and J are TRDV1 and TRDJ1; 10 bases line up with TRDD3. Germline V gene lookup returns CDR1 TSWWSYY and CDR2 QGS. The V and J ends lost 0 bases and 0 bases, in that order; junction bases with no gene match: 16. CDR3 size: 21 residues. CDR3 bases: TGTGCTCTTGGGGAACTTTCTTCCTACAGTACTGGGGGATTCAACACCGATAAACTCATCTTT. Translation gives CALGELSSYSTGGFNTDKLIF.

There are a few counts of this clone. The J gene is TRDJ1, the V gene TRAV29/DV5; the match to TRDD3 covers 7 bases. Germline V gene data show CDR1 as NSMFDY and CDR2 as ISSIKDK. With V trimmed by 2 bases and J by 0 bases, 22 bases remained unmatched. The CDR3 consists of 20 residues. DNA for the CDR3: TGTGCAGCAAGAAGTTTTACGTACTGGGGATTGGGGGAGTACACCGATAAACTCATCTTT. This encodes CAARSFTYWGLGEYTDKLIF.

This clone is medium-sized in the sample. The rearrangement joins TRDV1 to TRDJ1; 9 nucleotides match TRDD3. CDR1 is TSWWSYY and CDR2 is QGS in the germline V gene. The CDR3 extends over 21 amino acids. The J segment lost 0 bases and the V segment lost 5 bases, leaving 22 bases of the junction unmatched. CDR3 residues: CALGTRSVLRWGIEDTDKLIF. CDR3 bases: TGTGCTCTTGGGACCCGAAGTGTCCTACGGTGGGGGATAGAGGACACCGATAAACTCATCTTT.

There are a few counts of this clone. The rearrangement joins TRDV1 to TRDJ1, with D unresolved. CDR1 and CDR2 from the germline V gene are TSWWSYY and QGS. Trimming cost V 1 base and J 5 bases, with 17 bases left between them. The CDR3 is 16 residues long. The CDR3 spells CALGEPSQFVTDKLIF. In DNA form, the CDR3 reads TGTGCTCTTGGGGAACCGTCCCAGTTCGTGACTGATAAACTCATCTTT.

This clone has more than one count but fewer than ten. The chain has TRDV1 and TRDJ1, with D unresolved. CDR3 size: 20 residues. Trimming cost V 0 bases and J 0 bases, with 23 bases left between them. From germline, CDR1 is TSWWSYY and CDR2 QGS. CDR3 sequence: CALGELRWEEGGCYTDKLIF. In DNA form, the CDR3 reads TGTGCTCTTGGGGAACTTAGGTGGGAGGAGGGTGGGTGTTACACCGATAAACTCATCTTT.

The chain has TRAV38-2/DV8 and TRDJ1, with TRDD3 matching 7 bases. After removal of 2 bases from V and 0 bases from J, the junction contained 34 bases not matched to a gene. Looked up from germline, CDR1 is TSESDYY and CDR2 is QEAYKQQN. The CDR3 is made up of 25 amino acids. The CDR3 loop is CAYRSARGRPKFEGILLEYTDKLIF. The CDR3 bases are TGTGCTTATAGGAGTGCTAGGGGTCGTCCTAAGTTCGAGGGGATATTATTGGAGTACACCGATAAACTCATCTTT.

A note on this clone: This specimen includes other DNA sequences encoding the same CDR3. The rearrangement links TRDV1 to TRDJ2; the match to TRDD2 covers 9 bases. The CDR3 extends over 25 amino acids. Germline CDR1 and CDR2: TSWWSYY and QGS. Unmatched junction bases numbered 26, after V lost 0 bases and J lost 0 bases. CDR3 nucleotides: TGTGCTCTTGGGGAACTCCTTCCCCTTCCTACTGTAGGGATTCCCCCCCCCGCTTTGACAGCACAACTCTTCTTT. Translating gives CALGELLPLPTVGIPPPALTAQLFF.

V gene TRDV1 combines with J gene TRDJ1; 7 bases agree with TRDD2. CDR3 length: 22 residues. Germline V gives CDR1 TSWWSYY, CDR2 QGS. Trimming removed 0 bases from V and 1 base from J; junction bases left unmatched: 23. Here the CDR3 DNA reads TGTGCTCTTGGGGAACTTACCTTCCTTCCCTCGTGGCCAAATTTCCGCACCGATAAACTCATCTTT. Amino acid sequence: CALGELTFLPSWPNFRTDKLIF.

The chain carries TRDV1 and TRDJ1; tentatively, D is TRDD2 (5 bases). The germline V and J ends were trimmed by 4 bases and 0 bases, with 18 bases remaining between them. CDR3 length equals 17 residues. Germline assignment: CDR1 TSWWSYY and CDR2 QGS. CDR3 residues: CALGVFLGSLHTDKLIF. DNA of the CDR3: TGTGCTCTTGGGGTATTCCTCGGCTCCCTTCACACCGATAAACTCATCTTT.